The source of this T cell receptor (beta chain) is a study of blood T cell repertoires in COVID-19. Whole-study context: PBMCs, B-cell-depleted T cells, or T cells provided the cDNA or gDNA that made up the material.

Living in 24 US areas, the participants were between 18 and 89 years of age. Cohort allocation depended upon clinical history that participants reported. Germline trimming cut 5 bases from V and 4 bases from J; bases unmatched to any gene: 8. Germline CDR1 is MNHEY and CDR2 is SVGEGT. The CDR3 sequence is 15 residues long. Clones were read by immunoSEQ multiplex PCR, and TCRdb kept only the in-frame ones, dropping some. The sample holds over 350,000 clones, more than 75% seen once. The sample consisted of PBMCs or T cells enriched from blood (not recorded which). This clonotype was obtained from a woman aged 18-29 years who had recovered from COVID-19. The chain combines TRBV6-2 or TRBV6-3 with TRBJ1-5; 7 bases align to TRBD1. CDR3 DNA sequence: TGTGCCAGCAGTCCCGGGACAGAAAGGAATCAGCCCCAGCATTTT. Protein product: CASSPGTERNQPQHF.